The rows below give T cell receptor beta chains drawn from one sample of a study of blood T cells in healthy people across ages. TCRdb re-called the 5' RACE reads through MiXCR, storing one row per CDR3 protein. This table has about 690,000 distinct CDR3 sequences, over 40% appearing once. Sequencing used blood. The receptor source for this set is an elderly man in good health. The CDR3 runs from the conserved cysteine through the conserved F or W. A D gene is named only where the DNA matches it firmly. For some rows the clone size is stated as once, few or many, or as a class when expanded; others skip it.

j_call | v_call | d_call | clone_size | cdr3_nt | cdr3_aa
TRBJ2-7 | TRBV20-1 | TRBD1 | NA | TGCAGTGCTACAGGACAGGGGGCCTCCTACGAGCAGTACTTC | CSATGQGASYEQYF
TRBJ2-5 | TRBV20-1 | TRBD2 | NA | TGCAGTGCACGCCTTAGCGGGGGCCAAGAGACCCAGTACTTC | CSARLSGGQETQYF
TRBJ2-7 | TRBV5-1 | TRBD1 | NA | TGCGCCAGCAGTGCCCGGGACAGGGTCGAGAATGAGCAGTACTTC | CASSARDRVENEQYF
TRBJ1-6 | TRBV7-9 | TRBD1 | few | TGTGCCAGCAGCTTAACACAGGGGGATTCACCCCTCCACTTT | CASSLTQGDSPLHF
TRBJ2-3 | TRBV7-6 | TRBD2 | few | TGTGCCAGCAGCGCCAGCGGGAGGACTAGCACAGATACGCAGTATTTT | CASSASGRTSTDTQYF
TRBJ1-1 | TRBV7-2 | NA | NA | TGTGCCAGCAGCTTAACGGGGGGGGACACTGAAGCTTTCTTT | CASSLTGGDTEAFF
TRBJ2-6 | TRBV20-1 | NA | NA | TGCAGTGCTAGAGACGGGGCCAACGTCCTGACTTTC | CSARDGANVLTF
TRBJ1-1 | TRBV28 | NA | NA | TGTGCCAGCAGTGCCGCGATCGTCACCACTGAAGCTTTCTTT | CASSAAIVTTEAFF
TRBJ2-7 | TRBV6-2/TRBV6-3 | TRBD2 | NA | TGTGCCAGCAGTCGGGCTAGCGGGGCCTACGAGCAGTACTTC | CASSRASGAYEQYF
TRBJ2-7 | TRBV5-1 | NA | NA | TGCGCCAGCAGCTTGGTGCAGGGCTGGGACTACGAGCAGTACTTC | CASSLVQGWDYEQYF